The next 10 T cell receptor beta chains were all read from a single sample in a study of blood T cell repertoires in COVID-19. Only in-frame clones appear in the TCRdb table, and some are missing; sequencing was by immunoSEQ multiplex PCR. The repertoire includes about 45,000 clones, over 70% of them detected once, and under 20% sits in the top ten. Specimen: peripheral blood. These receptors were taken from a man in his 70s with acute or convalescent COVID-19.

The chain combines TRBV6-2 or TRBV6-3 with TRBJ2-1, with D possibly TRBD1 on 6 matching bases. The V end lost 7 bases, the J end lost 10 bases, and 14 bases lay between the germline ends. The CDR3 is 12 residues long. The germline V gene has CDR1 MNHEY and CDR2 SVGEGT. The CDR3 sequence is CASTPTRGEQFF. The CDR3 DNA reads TGTGCCAGCACCCCTACGAGGGGGGAGCAGTTCTTC.

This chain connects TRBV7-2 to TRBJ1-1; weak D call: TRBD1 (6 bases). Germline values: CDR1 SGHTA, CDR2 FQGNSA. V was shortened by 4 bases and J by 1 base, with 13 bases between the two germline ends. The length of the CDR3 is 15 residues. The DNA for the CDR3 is TGTGCCAGCAGCTCTTGGGACATAACGAACACTGAAGCTTTCTTT. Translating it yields CASSSWDITNTEAFF.

Written as DNA, the CDR3 is TGTGCCAGCAGTTTACAGGGTGGCTACACCTTC. Translating it yields CASSLQGGYTF. This sequence joins TRBV2 and TRBJ1-2; D possibly corresponds to TRBD1 (6 bases). The CDR3 consists of 11 residues. Between the trimmed V and J ends, which lost 5 bases and 7 bases, there was a span of 8 bases. Germline V gene data show CDR1 as SNHLY and CDR2 as FYNNEI.

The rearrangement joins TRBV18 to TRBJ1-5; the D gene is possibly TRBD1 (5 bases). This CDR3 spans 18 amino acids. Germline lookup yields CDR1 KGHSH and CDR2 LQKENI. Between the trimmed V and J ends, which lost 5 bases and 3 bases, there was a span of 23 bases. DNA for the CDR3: TGTGCCAGCTCATCCCTACCAACTGACAGTGGCCCCAATCAGCCCCAGCATTTT. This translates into CASSSLPTDSGPNQPQHF.

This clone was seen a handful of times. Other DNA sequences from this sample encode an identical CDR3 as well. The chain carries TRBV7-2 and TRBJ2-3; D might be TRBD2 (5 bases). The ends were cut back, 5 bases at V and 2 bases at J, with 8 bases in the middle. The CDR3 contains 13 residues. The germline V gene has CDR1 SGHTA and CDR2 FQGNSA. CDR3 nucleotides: TGTGCCAGCAGCCTGGACTTCACAGATACGCAGTATTTT. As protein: CASSLDFTDTQYF.

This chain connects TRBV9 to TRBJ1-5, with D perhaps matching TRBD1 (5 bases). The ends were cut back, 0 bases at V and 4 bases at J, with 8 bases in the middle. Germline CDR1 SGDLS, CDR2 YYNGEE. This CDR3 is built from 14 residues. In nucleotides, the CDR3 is TGTGCCAGCAGCGTAGGGGACTTTAATCAGCCCCAGCATTTT. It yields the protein CASSVGDFNQPQHF. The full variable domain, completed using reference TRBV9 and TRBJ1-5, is DSGVTQTPKHLITATGQRVTLRCSPRSGDLSVYWYQQSLDQGLQFLIQYYNGEERAKGNILERFSAQQFPDLHSELNLSSLELGDSALYFCASSVGDFNQPQHFGDGTRLSIL.

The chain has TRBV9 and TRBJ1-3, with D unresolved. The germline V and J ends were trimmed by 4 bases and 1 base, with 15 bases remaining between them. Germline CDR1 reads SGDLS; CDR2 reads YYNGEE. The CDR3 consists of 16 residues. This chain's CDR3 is CASSPRGVFSGNTIYF. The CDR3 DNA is TGTGCCAGCAGCCCCAGAGGAGTTTTTTCTGGAAACACCATATATTTT.

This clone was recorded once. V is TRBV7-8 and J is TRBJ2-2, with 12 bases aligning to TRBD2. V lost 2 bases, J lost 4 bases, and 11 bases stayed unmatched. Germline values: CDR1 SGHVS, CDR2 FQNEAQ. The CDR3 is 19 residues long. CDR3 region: CASSLLRIRLAGVTGELFF. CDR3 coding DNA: TGTGCCAGCAGCTTATTAAGGATAAGACTAGCGGGGGTCACCGGGGAGCTGTTTTTT.

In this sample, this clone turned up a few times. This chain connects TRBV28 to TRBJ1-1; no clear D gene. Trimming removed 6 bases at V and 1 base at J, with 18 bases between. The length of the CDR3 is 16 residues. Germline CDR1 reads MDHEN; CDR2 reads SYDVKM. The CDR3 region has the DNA TGTGCCAGCAGCCTAGCGGGGTTTTTGAGGAACACTGAAGCTTTCTTT. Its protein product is CASSLAGFLRNTEAFF. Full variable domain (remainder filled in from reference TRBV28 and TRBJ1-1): DVKVTQSSRYLVKRTGEKVFLECVQDMDHENMFWYRQDPGLGLRLIYFSYDVKMKEKGDIPEGYSVSREKKERFSLILESASTNQTSMYLCASSLAGFLRNTEAFFGQGTRLTVV.

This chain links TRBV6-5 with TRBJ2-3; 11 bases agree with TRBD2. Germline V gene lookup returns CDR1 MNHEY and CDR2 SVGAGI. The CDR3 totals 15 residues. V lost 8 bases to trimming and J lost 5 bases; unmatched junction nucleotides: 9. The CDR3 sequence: CASRVSGGAGDTQYF. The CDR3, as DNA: TGTGCCAGCCGAGTTAGCGGGGGGGCTGGAGATACGCAGTATTTT.